Shown below are 20 T cell receptor beta chains from a single sample sequenced in a study of Graves' ophthalmopathy and Graves' hyperthyroidism. As the template, RNA transcripts were used to amplify TCR beta CDR3 regions. The authors performed first-round RT-PCR with HTBI primers and then a second-round multiplex PCR. TCRdb fed the multiplex PCR reads into MiXCR, producing one record per CDR3 protein. The top ten clones hold 2.4% of a sample with some 370,000 distinct CDR3 sequences, about 15% of them seen once. The sample comprised peripheral blood. The receptors shown here come from an adult woman with stable Graves' hyperthyroidism.

This clonotype occurred many times. V gene TRBV30 combines with J gene TRBJ2-5; D possibly matches TRBD1 or TRBD2 (5 bases each). Germline CDR1 is GTSNPN and CDR2 is SVGIG (reference sequence). V was trimmed by 1 base and J by 1 base, leaving 19 bases between them. This CDR3 is built from 17 residues. Written as DNA, the CDR3 is TGTGCCTGGAGTGCACTTTGGGACCAGTATCCCCAAGAGACCCAGTACTTC. It specifies CAWSALWDQYPQETQYF. Complete variable domain (other parts from reference TRBV30 and TRBJ2-5): SQTIHQWPATLVQPVGSPLSLECTVEGTSNPNLYWYRQAAGRGLQLLFYSVGIGQISSEVPQNLSASRPQDRQFILSSKKLLLSDSGFYLCAWSALWDQYPQETQYFGPGTRLLVL.

The chain couples TRBV10-1 to TRBJ1-6, with TRBD1 matching over 7 bases. This CDR3 comprises 15 residues. The V gene's germline CDR1 is WNHNN and CDR2 SYGVQD (reference sequence). The ends lost 6 bases at V and 4 bases at J; junction bases unmatched: 6. The CDR3 nucleotides read TGCGCCAGCAGCGCCGGGACAGATTATAATTCACCCCTCCACTTT. This translates into CASSAGTDYNSPLHF.

This clonotype was found many times. The chain combines TRBV28 with TRBJ1-6; D remains ambiguous. The CDR3 is 13 residues long. Germline-derived CDR1 and CDR2 are MDHEN and SYDVKM. V lost 8 bases and J 10 bases, leaving 15 bases between the germline ends. CDR3 coding DNA: TGTGCCAGCCGCGAAACCAAGGGCTCACCCCTCCACTTT. This codes for CASRETKGSPLHF.

This clonotype was seen many times. The chain recombines TRBV12-3 or TRBV12-4 with TRBJ1-5; maybe TRBD1 (6 bases). Between the trimmed V and J ends, which lost 6 bases and 5 bases, there was a span of 14 bases. The CDR3 extends over 14 amino acids. The CDR3 DNA is TGTGCCAGCAGCGGGGGGGCAGGGTATCAGCCCCAGCATTTT. Its translation is CASSGGAGYQPQHF.

This clonotype was recorded many times. The junction departs from germline at one end; a sequencing error may be responsible. The genes are TRBV11-2 and TRBJ2-7; maybe TRBD1 (6 bases). This CDR3 spans 13 amino acids. CDR1 is SGHAT and CDR2 is FQNNGV in the germline V gene. CDR3 residues: CASSHIRNREDVF. In DNA, the CDR3 is TGTGCCAGCAGTCACATTAGGAACAGGGAAGACGTCTTC. Together with reference TRBV11-2 and TRBJ2-7, the CDR3 gives the full variable domain: EAGVAQSPRYKIIEKRQSVAFWCNPISGHATLYWYQQILGQGPKLLIQFQNNGVVDDSQLPKDRFSAERLKGVDSTLKIQPAKLEDSAVYLCASSHIRNREDVFGPGTRLTVT.

This clonotype turned up a few times. A much bigger clone sits one base away, suggesting this may be a read error. The genes are TRBV27 and TRBJ1-5, with D possibly being TRBD1 (6 bases). The CDR3 runs 13 residues. Germline V gene lookup returns CDR1 MNHEY and CDR2 SMNVEV (reference sequence). The chain's CDR3 is CASSGDINQPRHF. The CDR3, as DNA: TGTGCCAGCAGTGGGGACATCAATCAGCCCCGGCATTTT.

The J gene is TRBJ1-1, the V gene TRBV12-3 or TRBV12-4; D possibly corresponds to TRBD1 (6 bases). Deletions cut 3 bases from V and 0 bases from J, with 20 bases between. The CDR3 totals 18 residues. The CDR3 spells CASSLFGGWRRMNTEAFF. Written as DNA, the CDR3 is TGTGCCAGCAGTTTGTTCGGGGGCTGGAGGAGGATGAACACTGAAGCTTTCTTT.

This clonotype was observed a few times. V is TRBV4-1 and J is TRBJ1-1; D unresolved. The CDR3 is 14 amino acids. The ends were cut back, 1 base at V and 5 bases at J, with 11 bases in the middle. The germline V gene encodes CDR1 MGHRA and CDR2 YSYEKL. CDR3 residues: CASSQGDGQTEAFF. CDR3 sequence (DNA): TGCGCCAGCAGCCAAGGTGACGGGCAGACTGAAGCTTTCTTT.

This clonotype was detected a few times. The chain couples TRBV29-1 to TRBJ1-3, with D possibly being TRBD1 (5 bases). Germline V CDR1 and CDR2: SQVTM, ANQGSEA. The CDR3 spans 11 residues. Written as DNA, the CDR3 is TGCAGTGTACAGGCGGGAAACACCATATATTTT. This translates into CSVQAGNTIYF.

The chain recombines TRBV27 with TRBJ2-7; no firm D call. CDR1 and CDR2 (germline): MNHEY, SMNVEV (reference sequence). Trimming took off 5 bases at V and 0 bases at J, with 14 bases between the two ends. The CDR3 consists of 15 residues. The chain's CDR3 is CASSPRALGSYEQYF. The CDR3 DNA sequence: TGTGCCAGCAGTCCCCGAGCGCTCGGCTCCTACGAGCAGTACTTC.

In its sample, this clonotype was seen many times. The chain has TRBV6-2 or TRBV6-3 and TRBJ1-1, with a weak D call TRBD1 (6 bases). V lost 6 bases to trimming and J lost 5 bases, with 22 bases between them. CDR1 is MNHEY, CDR2 SVGEGT, per germline. The CDR3 contains 16 residues. For the CDR3, the DNA is TGTGCCAGCAGAAGTACCACAGGGCGCGGAGGGACTGAAGCTTTCTTT. Translating it yields CASRSTTGRGGTEAFF.

This clonotype was detected many times. The chain uses TRBV7-3 and TRBJ1-1; a weak D match, TRBD1 (5 bases). The V end lost 2 bases, the J end lost 6 bases, and 16 bases lay between the germline ends. The length of the CDR3 is 15 residues. Per germline, CDR1 SGHTA and CDR2 FQGTGA. The CDR3 reads CASSLSRALKPEAFF. The CDR3 region has the DNA TGTGCCAGCAGCTTATCCAGGGCGCTCAAGCCTGAAGCTTTCTTT.

This clonotype was recorded many times. The gene calls are TRBV12-3 or TRBV12-4 and TRBJ1-1; the D is unclear. The CDR3 has 14 residues. The V end lost 4 bases, the J end lost 4 bases, and 13 bases lay between the germline ends. The CDR3 protein is CASSWALTRTEAFF. The CDR3 DNA follows: TGTGCCAGCAGTTGGGCACTTACCCGCACTGAAGCTTTCTTT.

This clonotype was picked up many times. This chain links TRBV4-3 with TRBJ2-7, with D perhaps TRBD1 or TRBD2 (6 bases each). The CDR3 contains 15 residues. V shed 0 bases and J shed 4 bases, with 13 bases lying between them. CDR1 and CDR2 from the germline V gene are LGHNA and YSLEER. CDR3: CASSQEGASVYEQYF. CDR3 sequence (DNA): TGCGCCAGCAGCCAAGAGGGGGCTAGCGTATACGAGCAGTACTTC.

CDR3 sequence reads: CAWTPHVAAGNQPQHF. The CDR3 coding sequence is TGTGCCTGGACGCCCCATGTGGCTGCAGGCAATCAGCCCCAGCATTTT. The chain recombines TRBV30 with TRBJ1-5, with D unclear. In germline, CDR1 is GTSNPN, CDR2 SVGIG (reference sequence). This CDR3 has 16 residues. V was trimmed by 4 bases and J by 2 bases, leaving 18 bases between them.

This clonotype has ten or more counts. V is TRBV7-8 and J is TRBJ2-4; no clear D. Trimming removed 3 bases from V and 8 bases from J, with 23 bases in between. The germline CDR1 and CDR2 sequences are SGHVS and FQNEAQ. This CDR3 spans 17 amino acids. This CDR3 is CASSLQTGAGFGDIQYF. The CDR3 bases are TGTGCCAGCAGCTTGCAGACTGGCGCAGGTTTTGGGGACATTCAGTACTTC. The full variable domain, with the rest looked up from reference TRBV7-8 and TRBJ2-4, is GAGVSQSPRYKVAKRGQDVALRCDPISGHVSLFWYQQALGQGPEFLTYFQNEAQLDKSGLPSDRFFAERPEGSVSTLKIQRTQQEDSAVYLCASSLQTGAGFGDIQYFGAGTRLSVL.

This clonotype occurred many times. The V and J genes are TRBV6-5 and TRBJ1-1; possibly TRBD1 for D (6 bases). Trimming cost V 0 bases and J 0 bases, with 14 bases left between them. The CDR3 sequence is 17 residues long. Germline V gives CDR1 MNHEY, CDR2 SVGAGI. This chain's CDR3 is CASSYSTGPNLNTEAFF. CDR3 in DNA: TGTGCCAGCAGTTACTCGACAGGACCGAACCTGAACACTGAAGCTTTCTTT.

V is TRBV6-1 and J is TRBJ1-1, with D possibly matching TRBD1 (6 bases). Germline V gene lookup returns CDR1 MNHNS and CDR2 SASEGT. The CDR3 is made up of 17 amino acids. V shed 3 bases and J shed 0 bases, with 17 bases lying between them. The CDR3: CASSEEAGTFMNTEAFF. The CDR3, as DNA: TGTGCCAGCAGTGAGGAGGCGGGGACATTCATGAACACTGAAGCTTTCTTT.

This clonotype was seen at least ten times. The chain is built from TRBV27 and TRBJ2-5; D gene ambiguous. This CDR3 contains 15 residues. CDR1 is MNHEY, CDR2 SMNVEV, per germline (reference sequence). V was cut by 4 bases and J by 4 bases, with 16 bases left in between. CDR3 in DNA: TGTGCCAGCAGTTCCTCAAGAGCGCTAGGAGAGACCCAGTACTTC. It specifies CASSSSRALGETQYF.

This clonotype was observed at least ten times. The genes are TRBV7-2 and TRBJ1-2; the match to TRBD1 covers 8 bases. CDR1 and CDR2 (germline): SGHTA, FQGNSA. This CDR3 has 13 residues. The V segment lost 5 bases and the J segment 4 bases; nucleotides outside the gene matches: 3. The CDR3 loop is CASSDRGGYGYTF. In nucleotides, the CDR3 is TGTGCCAGCAGCGACAGGGGCGGCTATGGCTACACCTTC.